The entry below describes one T cell receptor beta chain. Germline lookup yields CDR1 KGHDR and CDR2 SFDVKD. This CDR3 spans 15 amino acids. Between the trimmed V and J ends, which lost 4 bases and 6 bases, there was a span of 15 bases. This sample is drawn from a study of blood T cell repertoires in COVID-19. Across the study: PBMCs, B-cell-depleted T cells, or T cells provided the cDNA or gDNA that made up the material.

The assay was immunoSEQ multiplex PCR, and TCRdb's table has in-frame clones only and misses some. The sample holds about 52,000 clones; about nine tenths are singletons and the top ten take 12% to 15%. What was sequenced was peripheral blood. The chain couples TRBV24-1 to TRBJ1-5; a weak D match, TRBD1 (6 bases). This receptor was obtained from a man between 65 and 85 years old with acute or convalescent COVID-19. CDR3 region: CATSESTGSAQPQHF. DNA for the CDR3: TGTGCCACCAGTGAAAGCACAGGGAGTGCTCAGCCCCAGCATTTT.